These 31 T cell receptor beta chains share one sample of origin, sequenced in a study of vaccination effects on CD4 cells after COVID-19. It was after approximately 11 days of culture that CD4+ T cells were isolated. SARS-CoV-2 infected the person between March and December 2020, as confirmed by PCR. Two doses of BNT162b2 or mRNA-1273 vaccine were administered to participants. Measured with immunoSEQ multiplex PCR; TCRdb has only the in-frame clones, and not every one. There are under 40,000 clones in the sample; roughly 80% occur only once, and 6.6% lies in the top ten. These TCRs are of unknown antigen specificity. The sample consisted of CD4+ T cells from PBMCs cultured without peptide, taken after COVID-19 vaccination. Receptor source: a human donor who had a prior SARS-CoV-2 infection.

In this sample, this clone turned up a few times. The chain links TRBV12-5 to TRBJ2-7, with 9 bases matching TRBD1. The CDR3 loop spans 21 amino acids. After removal of 0 bases from V and 0 bases from J, the junction contained 18 bases not matched to a gene. CDR1 LGHNT and CDR2 FRNRAP come from the germline V gene. The DNA of the CDR3 is TGTGCTAGTGGTTTGGTAACCTTGGGACAGGGCGGAAAGTTTAACTCCTACGAGCAGTACTTC. It encodes CASGLVTLGQGGKFNSYEQYF.

The chain links TRBV11-2 to TRBJ2-2; D not resolved. Trimming took 3 bases from V and 0 from J, leaving 11 bases between them. This CDR3 region has 16 residues. The germline CDR1 and CDR2 sequences are SGHAT and FQNNGV. The DNA of the CDR3 is TGTGCCAGCAGCTTCTCATCGGACCCGAACACCGGGGAGCTGTTTTTT. Translating it yields CASSFSSDPNTGELFF.

This clone was recorded a few times. V and J are TRBV7-2 and TRBJ2-7; D is uncertain. The CDR3 consists of 14 residues. V lost 1 base to trimming and J lost 5 bases, with 12 bases between them. Germline V gene sequence: CDR1 SGHTA, CDR2 FQGNSA. CDR3 sequence reads: CASSLDRLSHEQYF. As DNA, the CDR3 is TGTGCCAGCAGCTTAGATCGGCTCAGCCACGAGCAGTACTTC.

The rearrangement links TRBV6-7 to TRBJ2-5; D could derive from TRBD1 or TRBD2 (5 bases each). TRBV6-7 belongs to the ORF category, with a function that is uncertain. V was trimmed by 0 bases and J by 2 bases, leaving 16 bases between them. CDR3 length equals 17 residues. The CDR3: CASSYSVGERLQETQYF. The CDR3 region has the DNA TGTGCCAGCAGTTACTCAGTGGGGGAGCGCCTACAAGAGACCCAGTACTTC.

V is TRBV18 and J is TRBJ2-7; weak D call: TRBD1 (6 bases). Trimming removed 3 bases from V and 2 bases from J, with 11 bases in between. Germline V CDR1 and CDR2: KGHSH, LQKENI. The CDR3 length is 14 residues. The CDR3 nucleotides are TGTGCCAGCTCACCCGGACAGACCCCCTACGAGCAGTACTTC. Amino acid sequence: CASSPGQTPYEQYF.

This rearrangement joins TRBV27 to TRBJ2-1, with TRBD1 identical over 12 bases. Trimming took 2 bases from V and 4 from J; bases not matched to a gene: 3. CDR1 MNHEY and CDR2 SMNVEV come from the germline V gene (reference sequence). There are 16 residues in the CDR3. CDR3 sequence (DNA): TGTGCCAGCAGTTTACCGGGACAGGGGGCATACAATGAGCAGTTCTTC. Translating gives CASSLPGQGAYNEQFF.

This clone turned up a few times. The chain has TRBV9 and TRBJ1-6; 8 nucleotides agree with TRBD1. The V segment lost 2 bases and the J segment 9 bases; nucleotides outside the gene matches: 10. There are 16 residues in the CDR3. Looked up from germline, CDR1 is SGDLS and CDR2 is YYNGEE. The CDR3 DNA is TGTGCCAGCAGCGTCGACAGGGGACTCCCCTTTTCACCCCTCCACTTT. Protein sequence: CASSVDRGLPFSPLHF.

The sample holds one count of this clone. The gene calls are TRBV2 and TRBJ2-3, with D perhaps TRBD2 (5 bases). V was clipped by 7 bases and J by 0 bases, with 11 bases between them. CDR1 is SNHLY, CDR2 FYNNEI, per germline. The CDR3 covers 14 residues. The chain's CDR3 is CASKGGGSTDTQYF. The DNA of the CDR3 is TGTGCCAGCAAGGGTGGCGGGAGCACAGATACGCAGTATTTT.

This chain connects TRBV5-1 to TRBJ1-1; weak D call: TRBD1 (5 bases). CDR1 and CDR2 from the germline V gene are SGHRS and YFSETQ. Deletions cut 4 bases from V and 3 bases from J, with 13 bases between. This CDR3 is 14 amino acids long. CDR3 in amino acids: CASSTGVTDTEAFF. CDR3 DNA sequence: TGCGCCAGCAGCACGGGGGTGACGGACACTGAAGCTTTCTTT.

This clone was seen a single time. The gene calls are TRBV5-6 and TRBJ2-3; TRBD1 agrees at 7 bases. In germline, CDR1 is SGHDT, CDR2 YYEEEE. V lost 1 base and J lost 7; bases outside the gene matches: 12. This CDR3 contains 16 residues. In nucleotides, the CDR3 is TGTGCCAGCAGCTTGACAGGGGCTAACCTCATGAATACGCAGTATTTT. It yields the protein CASSLTGANLMNTQYF.

The chain couples TRBV15 to TRBJ1-1; 7 nucleotides line up with TRBD1. The CDR3 spans 18 residues. Per the germline V gene, CDR1 is LNHNV and CDR2 is YYDKDF (reference sequence). The V segment lost 0 bases and the J segment 1 base; nucleotides outside the gene matches: 11. DNA of the CDR3: TGTGCCACCAGCAGAGAACCTTCGCCGGGACAGACGAACACTGAAGCTTTCTTT. Residues: CATSREPSPGQTNTEAFF.

This rearrangement joins TRBV4-1 to TRBJ2-2, with TRBD2 matching 10 bases. V trimming: 1 base; J trimming: 5 bases; junction bases outside the gene matches: 7. CDR1 is MGHRA, CDR2 YSYEKL, per germline. This CDR3 spans 17 amino acids. The CDR3 nucleotides read TGCGCCAGCAGCCAAGTGGGGCTAGCGGGAGTTACCGGGGAGCTGTTTTTT. Translation gives CASSQVGLAGVTGELFF.

The genes are TRBV28 and TRBJ1-2, with D unresolved. Germline V gene lookup returns CDR1 MDHEN and CDR2 SYDVKM. V was pared by 2 bases and J by 5 bases, with 12 bases between. CDR3 size: 14 residues. CDR3 DNA sequence: TGTGCCAGCAGTTTACTCGTGCGGTATTATGGCTACACCTTC. It yields the protein CASSLLVRYYGYTF.

The V and J genes are TRBV30 and TRBJ1-5, with TRBD1 matching over 12 bases. The CDR3 spans 15 residues. Trimming at V came to 5 bases and at J to 11 bases, leaving 13 bases not matched to a gene. CDR1 and CDR2 (germline): GTSNPN, SVGIG (reference sequence). CDR3 in amino acids: CAWGTGGVPGVTQHF. CDR3 DNA sequence: TGTGCCTGGGGGACAGGGGGCGTTCCGGGGGTGACCCAGCATTTT.

The chain is built from TRBV5-1 and TRBJ2-2; D gene unclear. This CDR3 has 15 residues. With 6 bases removed from V and 4 bases from J, the gap between germline ends came to 16 bases. The germline gives CDR1 SGHRS, CDR2 YFSETQ. The CDR3 here is CASTEPSDGTGELFF. The CDR3 DNA sequence: TGCGCCAGCACCGAACCATCCGACGGCACCGGGGAGCTGTTTTTT.

The chain uses TRBV6-5 and TRBJ1-4; D gene unclear. The V gene lost 6 bases and the J gene lost 5 bases, with 13 bases spanning the gap. Germline lookup yields CDR1 MNHEY and CDR2 SVGAGI. CDR3 length: 14 amino acids. The CDR3 region is CASRYGSSNEKLFF. DNA for the CDR3: TGTGCCAGCAGATACGGGTCATCAAATGAAAAACTGTTTTTT.

The chain couples TRBV11-3 to TRBJ2-3; possibly TRBD1 for D (5 bases). CDR1 is SGHNT and CDR2 is YENEEA in the germline V gene. Trimming shortened V by 2 bases and J by 12 bases, and 12 bases separated the two germline ends. The CDR3 runs to 12 residues. The CDR3 DNA sequence: TGTGCCAGCAGCTTACAGGACAAAGTACAGTATTTT. It specifies CASSLQDKVQYF.

The chain is built from TRBV21-1 and TRBJ1-5; the table gives TRBD1 as D, unverified against the DNA. TRBV21-1 is noted as a pseudogene. This CDR3 is built from 13 residues. The CDR3 bases are TGTGCCAGGACGACATATTCGACGCAGCCCCAGCATTTT. Its protein product is CARTTYSTQPQHF.

The CDR3 here is CASSEAEGRKTQYF. For the CDR3, the DNA is TGTGCCAGCAGTGAAGCCGAAGGGAGAAAGACCCAGTACTTC. The J gene is TRBJ2-5, the V gene TRBV2, with D perhaps matching TRBD2 (5 bases). The germline V and J ends were trimmed by 0 bases and 6 bases, with 11 bases remaining between them. The length of the CDR3 is 14 residues. Per the germline V gene, CDR1 is SNHLY and CDR2 is FYNNEI.

This chain links TRBV7-6 with TRBJ1-1, with D maybe TRBD1 (5 bases). The V gene lost 5 bases and the J gene lost 0 bases, with 28 bases spanning the gap. The CDR3 covers 20 residues. In germline, CDR1 is SGHVS, CDR2 FNYEAQ. CDR3 nucleotides: TGTGCCAGCAGCCCGATGGGGGGACCGAAACCAGACTCCATGAACACTGAAGCTTTCTTT. Translating gives CASSPMGGPKPDSMNTEAFF.

For the CDR3, the DNA is TGTGCCAGCAGCTTGCGTACGGGAGCCCCAAACATTCAGTACTTC. It yields the protein CASSLRTGAPNIQYF. The chain carries TRBV5-4 and TRBJ2-4, with D perhaps matching TRBD2 (6 bases). CDR3 length: 15 residues. Trimming removed 1 base at V and 6 bases at J, with 14 bases between. Germline V gene data show CDR1 as SGHNT and CDR2 as YYREEE (reference sequence).

This chain connects TRBV7-2 to TRBJ2-2; 7 bases are shared with TRBD2. The CDR3 sequence is 17 residues long. V lost 3 bases and J lost 4; bases outside the gene matches: 11. The V gene's germline CDR1 is SGHTA and CDR2 FQGNSA. The CDR3 region is CASSLAPRGSGTGELFF. In DNA, the CDR3 is TGTGCCAGCAGCTTGGCACCACGCGGGAGTGGCACCGGGGAGCTGTTTTTT. Variable domain in full (rest from reference TRBV7-2 and TRBJ2-2): GAGVSQSPSNKVTEKGKDVELRCDPISGHTALYWYRQSLGQGLEFLIYFQGNSAPDKSGLPSDRFSAERTGGSVSTLTIQRTQQEDSAVYLCASSLAPRGSGTGELFFGEGSRLTVL.

This clone came up a few times. The V and J genes are TRBV5-6 and TRBJ2-7; weak D call: TRBD2 (6 bases). The CDR3 spans 15 residues. V dropped 4 bases and J dropped 0 bases, with 14 bases sitting between them. Looked up from germline, CDR1 is SGHDT and CDR2 is YYEEEE. CDR3 amino acids: CASSRGTGSSYEQYF. The CDR3 DNA reads as TGTGCCAGCAGCCGGGGGACCGGTAGCTCCTACGAGCAGTACTTC.

J is TRBJ2-5 and V is TRBV11-2; 11 bases match TRBD2. Germline trimming cut 3 bases from V and 3 bases from J; bases unmatched to any gene: 0. Germline V gives CDR1 SGHAT, CDR2 FQNNGV. The CDR3 is 14 amino acids. The CDR3 is CASSFSGREETQYF. CDR3 DNA sequence: TGTGCCAGCAGCTTTAGCGGGAGGGAAGAGACCCAGTACTTC.

This clone was seen more than once but under ten times. This sequence joins TRBV11-3 and TRBJ1-2; D uncertain. With 4 bases removed from V and 4 bases from J, the gap between germline ends came to 16 bases. CDR3 length: 15 residues. CDR1 and CDR2 (germline): SGHNT, YENEEA. The CDR3, as DNA: TGTGCCAGCAGCTACGGCTCCGAGGCGGGCTATGGCTACACCTTC. It codes for CASSYGSEAGYGYTF.

The chain is built from TRBV7-9 and TRBJ2-2, with 7 bases lining up with TRBD2. V lost 3 bases to trimming and J lost 5 bases; unmatched junction nucleotides: 6. This CDR3 region has 15 residues. Germline V gene lookup returns CDR1 SEHNR and CDR2 FQNEAQ (reference sequence). The chain's CDR3 is CASSFWGGGTGELFF. DNA of the CDR3: TGTGCCAGCAGCTTTTGGGGCGGGGGAACCGGGGAGCTGTTTTTT.

The chain recombines TRBV4-1 with TRBJ2-7; D not resolved. The CDR3 is made up of 14 amino acids. Germline V gives CDR1 MGHRA, CDR2 YSYEKL. With 4 bases removed from V and 5 bases from J, the gap between germline ends came to 15 bases. The chain's CDR3 is CASSPGFQRHEQYF. Written as DNA, the CDR3 is TGCGCCAGCAGCCCGGGCTTTCAGAGACACGAGCAGTACTTC.

The J gene is TRBJ2-3, the V gene TRBV9; TRBD2 matches 11 bases. The CDR3 spans 15 residues. The V segment lost 4 bases and the J segment 4 bases; nucleotides outside the gene matches: 5. Germline V gene data show CDR1 as SGDLS and CDR2 as YYNGEE. DNA for the CDR3: TGTGCCAGCAGCCCGACTAGCGGGATCCCAGATACGCAGTATTTT. Amino acids: CASSPTSGIPDTQYF.

The chain uses TRBV11-3 and TRBJ2-3, with 8 bases lining up with TRBD1. J lost 1 base, V lost 5 bases, and 5 bases had no gene match. This CDR3 has 15 amino acids. Germline CDR1 is SGHNT and CDR2 is YENEEA. The CDR3 spells CASSQLRGRTDTQYF. The CDR3, as DNA: TGTGCCAGCAGCCAGCTCAGGGGGCGCACAGATACGCAGTATTTT. Looking up the rest from reference TRBV11-3 and TRBJ2-3 gives the full variable domain: EAGVVQSPRYKIIEKKQPVAFWCNPISGHNTLYWYLQNLGQGPELLIRYENEEAVDDSQLPKDRFSAERLKGVDSTLKIQPAELGDSAVYLCASSQLRGRTDTQYFGPGTRLTVL.

This clone was detected a few times. The chain carries TRBV6-5 and TRBJ1-2; D may be TRBD1 (5 bases). Germline loops: CDR1 MNHEY, CDR2 SVGAGI. The CDR3 totals 15 residues. Trimming pared 2 bases from V and 7 bases from J, leaving 17 bases between. CDR3 in amino acids: CASSYLRGIASGYTF. CDR3 nucleotide sequence: TGTGCCAGCAGTTACCTCCGGGGGATAGCGAGTGGCTACACCTTC.

V and J are TRBV9 and TRBJ2-1; TRBD2 matches 10 bases. Germline lookup yields CDR1 SGDLS and CDR2 YYNGEE. This CDR3 region has 17 residues. Trimming cost V 0 bases and J 5 bases; bases outside gene matches: 8. Here the CDR3 reads CASSVAASGSVHNEQFF. The CDR3 bases are TGTGCCAGCAGCGTAGCGGCTAGCGGGAGCGTCCACAATGAGCAGTTCTTC.